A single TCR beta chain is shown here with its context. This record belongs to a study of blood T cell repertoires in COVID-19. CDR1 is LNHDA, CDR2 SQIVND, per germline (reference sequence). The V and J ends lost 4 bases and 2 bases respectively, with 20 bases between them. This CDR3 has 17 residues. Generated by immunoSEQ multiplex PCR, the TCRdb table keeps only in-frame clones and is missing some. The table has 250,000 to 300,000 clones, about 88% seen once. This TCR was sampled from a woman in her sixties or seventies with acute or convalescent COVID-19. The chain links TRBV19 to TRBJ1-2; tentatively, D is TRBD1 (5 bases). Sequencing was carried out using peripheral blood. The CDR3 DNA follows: TGTGCCAGTAGTAGAAGTACAATACAGGCACTCAACTATGGCTACACCTTC. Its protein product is CASSRSTIQALNYGYTF. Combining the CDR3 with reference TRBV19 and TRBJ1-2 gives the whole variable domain DGGITQSPKYLFRKEGQNVTLSCEQNLNHDAMYWYRQDPGQGLRLIYYSQIVNDFQKGDIAEGYSVSREKKESFPLTVTSAQKNPTAFYLCASSRSTIQALNYGYTFGSGTRLTVV.